The sequence of this T cell receptor beta chain was determined in a study of blood T cell repertoires in COVID-19. The CDR3 is 13 amino acids. Germline CDR1 MDHEN, CDR2 SYDVKM. With 10 bases removed from V and 10 bases from J, the gap between germline ends came to 22 bases. Clones were read by immunoSEQ multiplex PCR, and TCRdb kept only the in-frame ones, dropping some. The repertoire has approximately 76,000 clones, roughly 89% of them found once; the top ten carry 6.5% to 9.5%. The chain joins TRBV28 to TRBJ1-1; maybe TRBD1 (5 bases). Sequencing used peripheral blood. The TCR originated in a man younger than 45 with acute or convalescent COVID-19. Written as DNA, the CDR3 is TGTGCCACCCGGGGGGTCGGGGCCGGGGGAGCTTTCTTT. Translation: CATRGVGAGGAFF.